Below are 32 T cell receptor beta chains sequenced from a single sample in a study of shared clonotypes between healthy human individuals. Sequencing used immunoSEQ multiplex PCR; TCRdb keeps in-frame clones, though not all of them. The table includes approximately 2,000,000 clones, about 90% detected once. Source material: naive CD4+ T cells from PBMCs. Subset in this sample: CD45RA+ positively selected. The receptors were gathered from a man in his late teens or twenties in good health. Some clones in this sample may be carry-over from other donors' samples.

V gene TRBV10-2 combines with J gene TRBJ1-5; a possible D gene is TRBD1 (5 bases). V shed 2 bases and J shed 4 bases, with 12 bases lying between them. This CDR3 has 15 residues. The V gene's germline CDR1 is WSHSY and CDR2 SAAADI. The CDR3 coding sequence is TGCGCCAGCAGTGAGGAGCGAGGGGCTAATCAGCCCCAGCATTTT. Protein sequence: CASSEERGANQPQHF.

This clone was recorded only once. The chain links TRBV6-1 to TRBJ2-7; 7 nucleotides line up with TRBD2. Trimming took 7 bases from V and 2 from J; bases not matched to a gene: 8. Germline V gene sequence: CDR1 MNHNS, CDR2 SASEGT. This CDR3 has 14 amino acids. The DNA for the CDR3 is TGTGCCAGCACCGAACTGGGACTAACCTACGAGCAGTACTTC. Translated, it gives CASTELGLTYEQYF.

Comment on this clone: Additional DNA sequences in this sample encode the identical CDR3. The gene calls are TRBV18 and TRBJ1-1; D may be TRBD1 (5 bases). Trimming removed 4 bases from V and 1 base from J, with 10 bases in between. The CDR3 extends over 14 amino acids. The germline CDR1 and CDR2 sequences are KGHSH and LQKENI. Here the CDR3 reads CASSLGQGNTEAFF. The CDR3 nucleotides read TGTGCCAGCTCACTCGGCCAGGGGAACACTGAAGCTTTCTTT.

This chain uses TRBV4-1 with TRBJ2-4; possible D gene TRBD1, 6 bases. CDR1 is MGHRA, CDR2 YSYEKL, per germline. The CDR3 is 15 residues long. The V gene lost 3 bases and the J gene lost 7 bases, with 16 bases spanning the gap. The CDR3 DNA reads TGCGCCAGCAGCCAGAATAACAGGGCGCGGAACATTCAGTACTTC. Its protein product is CASSQNNRARNIQYF.

V is TRBV19 and J is TRBJ1-5; D gene unclear. Germline CDR1 reads LNHDA; CDR2 reads SQIVND (reference sequence). The V gene lost 2 bases and the J gene lost 1 base, with 15 bases spanning the gap. CDR3 length: 17 residues. The CDR3 loop is CASSISYPAISNQPQHF. DNA of the CDR3: TGTGCCAGTAGTATATCATATCCAGCTATAAGCAATCAGCCCCAGCATTTT.

V usage is TRBV5-1 and J usage is TRBJ2-7, with D unresolved. V dropped 0 bases and J dropped 6 bases, with 10 bases sitting between them. Germline CDR1 reads SGHRS; CDR2 reads YFSETQ. This CDR3 has 13 amino acids. The CDR3 bases are TGCGCCAGCAGCTTGGTAGGGTCCGGCGAGCAGTACTTC. Translation: CASSLVGSGEQYF.

The CDR3 region has the DNA TGTGCCTGGAGTGTGGGTGGTACAGCGGTCTACGAGCAGTACTTC. Amino acid sequence: CAWSVGGTAVYEQYF. The chain couples TRBV30 to TRBJ2-7, with D perhaps TRBD2 (5 bases). CDR1 GTSNPN and CDR2 SVGIG come from the germline V gene (reference sequence). The CDR3 consists of 15 residues. Trimming removed 0 bases from V and 3 bases from J, with 15 bases in between. Together with reference TRBV30 and TRBJ2-7, the CDR3 gives the full variable domain: SQTIHQWPATLVQPVGSPLSLECTVEGTSNPNLYWYRQAAGRGLQLLFYSVGIGQISSEVPQNLSASRPQDRQFILSSKKLLLSDSGFYLCAWSVGGTAVYEQYFGPGTRLTVT.

CDR3 nucleotide sequence: TGTGCCACCAGCAGAGGGGGTGGCGCGGCTGAGCAGTTCTTC. Its translation is CATSRGGGAAEQFF. The genes are TRBV15 and TRBJ2-1; D uncertain. In germline, CDR1 is LNHNV, CDR2 YYDKDF (reference sequence). V was trimmed by 1 base and J by 9 bases, leaving 13 bases between them. The CDR3 sequence is 14 residues long.

The rearrangement joins TRBV7-9 to TRBJ2-7, with D possibly matching TRBD2 (5 bases). Germline V gene lookup returns CDR1 SEHNR and CDR2 FQNEAQ (reference sequence). This CDR3 has 14 amino acids. Trimming removed 6 bases at V and 3 bases at J, with 15 bases between. CDR3 bases: TGTGCCAGCAGTTCACGATCGGACTTCTACGAGCAGTACTTC. Its translation is CASSSRSDFYEQYF.

This clone was recorded once. Other DNA sequences from this sample encode an identical CDR3 as well. CDR3 sequence (DNA): TGTGCCAGCAGTTCGACCGGAACTAATGAAAAACTGTTTTTT. It specifies CASSSTGTNEKLFF. The J gene is TRBJ1-4, the V gene TRBV28; D is ambiguous. CDR1 is MDHEN, CDR2 SYDVKM, per germline. Trimming stripped 4 bases from V and 1 base from J, with 7 bases between. The CDR3 sequence is 14 residues long. Filled out from reference TRBV28 and TRBJ1-4, the complete variable domain reads DVKVTQSSRYLVKRTGEKVFLECVQDMDHENMFWYRQDPGLGLRLIYFSYDVKMKEKGDIPEGYSVSREKKERFSLILESASTNQTSMYLCASSSTGTNEKLFFGSGTQLSVL.

This chain uses TRBV19 with TRBJ2-7; D not resolved. V lost 8 bases and J lost 0, with 11 bases in between. Looked up from germline, CDR1 is LNHDA and CDR2 is SQIVND (reference sequence). This CDR3 contains 13 residues. CDR3 protein: CASRNPNSYEQYF. CDR3 nucleotides: TGTGCCAGTCGAAACCCCAACTCCTACGAGCAGTACTTC.

This chain joins TRBV7-2 and TRBJ2-2, with a possible D match to TRBD2 (7 bases). This CDR3 has 17 residues. V was cut by 7 bases and J by 5 bases, with 23 bases left in between. Germline loops: CDR1 SGHTA, CDR2 FQGNSA. CDR3 DNA sequence: TGTGCCAGCACAGCACCGGGGGGCGGGAGATTAACCGGGGAGCTGTTTTTT. Translating it yields CASTAPGGGRLTGELFF.

Concerning this clone: Different DNA sequences within this sample yield the same CDR3. The chain uses TRBV5-5 and TRBJ2-7; D remains ambiguous. The CDR3 contains 13 residues. Trimming removed 0 bases at V and 3 bases at J, with 7 bases between. Germline lookup yields CDR1 SGHKS and CDR2 YYEKEE (reference sequence). The CDR3 loop reads CASSLGLVYEQYF. The CDR3 region has the DNA TGTGCCAGCAGCTTGGGGCTAGTCTACGAGCAGTACTTC.

This clone appeared once. This chain joins TRBV15 and TRBJ2-7; weak D call: TRBD2 (5 bases). Between the trimmed V and J ends, which lost 7 bases and 3 bases, there was a span of 16 bases. From germline, CDR1 is LNHNV and CDR2 YYDKDF (reference sequence). The CDR3 loop spans 14 amino acids. The CDR3 nucleotides read TGTGCCACCACCAGGTCCGCGGGTAGCTACGAGCAGTACTTC. As protein: CATTRSAGSYEQYF.

This sequence joins TRBV7-2 and TRBJ2-7; 7 bases align to TRBD2. From germline, CDR1 is SGHTA and CDR2 FQGNSA. The CDR3 spans 16 residues. With 1 base clipped from V and 2 bases from J, the junction kept 8 bases outside the gene matches. Here the CDR3 reads CASSLVPSGKTYEQYF. Written as DNA, the CDR3 is TGTGCCAGCAGCTTAGTTCCTAGCGGCAAGACCTACGAGCAGTACTTC.

As concerns this clone: Other DNA sequences from this sample encode an identical CDR3 as well. V is TRBV10-3 and J is TRBJ2-3, with D possibly matching TRBD2 (5 bases). Trimming left V 4 bases short and J 0 bases short, with 11 bases between. Germline loops: CDR1 ENHRY, CDR2 SYGVKD. CDR3 length: 15 residues. CDR3: CAISAPSGSTDTQYF. The DNA of the CDR3 is TGTGCCATCAGTGCACCGAGCGGCAGCACAGATACGCAGTATTTT.

On this clone: Other nucleotide sequences in the sample specify the same CDR3. The chain joins TRBV5-1 to TRBJ2-5; 8 bases agree with TRBD1. J lost 4 bases, V lost 0 bases, and 8 bases had no gene match. The CDR3 contains 16 residues. The germline gives CDR1 SGHRS, CDR2 YFSETQ. CDR3 bases: TGCGCCAGCAGCTTGGAGCCGGGGACAGGAGGAGAGACCCAGTACTTC. This sequence encodes CASSLEPGTGGETQYF.

J is TRBJ2-3 and V is TRBV28; 8 bases map to TRBD2. The ends lost 6 bases at V and 5 bases at J; junction bases unmatched: 13. The CDR3 consists of 16 residues. Looked up from germline, CDR1 is MDHEN and CDR2 is SYDVKM. The CDR3: CASRPSGGADLDTQYF. The CDR3 DNA sequence: TGTGCCAGCAGGCCCTCCGGGGGGGCTGACTTAGATACGCAGTATTTT.

DNA for the CDR3: TGTGCCAGCAGTCCCTTTAGGGCCCCGAACACCGGGGAGCTGTTTTTT. It specifies CASSPFRAPNTGELFF. The rearrangement joins TRBV28 to TRBJ2-2; D not certain. The length of the CDR3 is 16 residues. The V end lost 5 bases, the J end lost 0 bases, and 13 bases lay between the germline ends. Per the germline V gene, CDR1 is MDHEN and CDR2 is SYDVKM.

V and J are TRBV29-1 and TRBJ1-5; 8 nucleotides align to TRBD1. With V trimmed by 6 bases and J by 6 bases, 7 bases remained unmatched. The CDR3 length is 13 residues. Looked up from germline, CDR1 is SQVTM and CDR2 is ANQGSEA. The CDR3 DNA sequence: TGCAGCGTACTGACAGGGGTCGGTCAGCCCCAGCATTTT. Its protein is CSVLTGVGQPQHF. Using reference TRBV29-1 and TRBJ1-5 for the parts outside the CDR3, the full variable domain is SAVISQKPSRDICQRGTSLTIQCQVDSQVTMMFWYRQQPGQSLTLIATANQGSEATYESGFVIDKFPISRPNLTFSTLTVSNMSPEDSSIYLCSVLTGVGQPQHFGDGTRLSIL.

The rearrangement joins TRBV19 to TRBJ2-3, with 9 bases fitting TRBD2. The CDR3 has 17 residues. Germline CDR1 and CDR2: LNHDA and SQIVND (reference sequence). Trimming removed 5 bases from V and 6 bases from J; junction bases left unmatched: 15. The CDR3 DNA is TGTGCCAGTAGTGAGGCGAGGGGCTTGAGCGGGAGGGATACGCAGTATTTT. It is translated as CASSEARGLSGRDTQYF.

The chain recombines TRBV28 with TRBJ2-6; maybe TRBD1 (5 bases). CDR1 and CDR2 (germline): MDHEN, SYDVKM. The CDR3 covers 17 residues. V lost 6 bases, J lost 0 bases, and 15 bases lay in between. The CDR3, as DNA: TGTGCCAGCAGGGGGCTACCGGGCCTCTCTGGGGCCAACGTCCTGACTTTC. Protein: CASRGLPGLSGANVLTF.

This clone came up once. The chain employs TRBV28 and TRBJ2-3; D remains unclear. V shed 7 bases and J shed 4 bases, with 15 bases lying between them. CDR3 length: 14 amino acids. The germline gives CDR1 MDHEN, CDR2 SYDVKM. CDR3 sequence (DNA): TGTGCCAGCAATCTTGACCTAGTAGCAGATACGCAGTATTTT. Protein sequence: CASNLDLVADTQYF.

In regard to this clone: The sample holds other DNA sequences that translate to the same CDR3. J is TRBJ1-5 and V is TRBV2, with TRBD1 matching 8 bases. The CDR3 is 14 amino acids. The junction had 5 bases not matched to a gene; V was cut back by 4 bases and J by 6 bases. Germline loops: CDR1 SNHLY, CDR2 FYNNEI. The DNA of the CDR3 is TGTGCCAGCAGTGCTGGACAGGGCCGTCAGCCCCAGCATTTT. As protein: CASSAGQGRQPQHF.

The V gene is TRBV5-8, the J gene TRBJ1-5; D gene unclear. V dropped 5 bases and J dropped 0 bases, with 12 bases sitting between them. CDR3 length: 15 residues. Germline V gives CDR1 SGHTS, CDR2 YDEGEE. The CDR3 nucleotides are TGTGCCAGCAGACTTGCGCCCCATAGCAATCAGCCCCAGCATTTT. It specifies CASRLAPHSNQPQHF.

The rearrangement links TRBV5-1 to TRBJ2-3; 7 positions match TRBD2. The germline CDR1 and CDR2 sequences are SGHRS and YFSETQ. This CDR3 comprises 14 residues. Trimming cost V 4 bases and J 5 bases; bases outside gene matches: 7. CDR3: CASSRAGREDTQYF. In DNA form, the CDR3 reads TGCGCCAGCAGCCGAGCGGGGAGGGAAGATACGCAGTATTTT.

The V call is TRBV7-9, the J call TRBJ1-1; D call uncertain. V dropped 5 bases and J dropped 10 bases, with 17 bases sitting between them. Germline values: CDR1 SEHNR, CDR2 FQNEAQ (reference sequence). The CDR3 loop spans 13 amino acids. As DNA, the CDR3 is TGTGCCAGCAGCCGGGCTCCCGCCGGGCGAGCTTTCTTT. The encoded protein is CASSRAPAGRAFF.

The chain recombines TRBV29-1 with TRBJ1-2; D remains unclear. CDR1 and CDR2 (germline): SQVTM, ANQGSEA. The CDR3 sequence is 12 residues long. The V and J ends lost 0 bases and 8 bases respectively, with 10 bases between them. In DNA, the CDR3 is TGCAGCGTTGAAGATCTTCCGGGGGGCTACACCTTC. Translation gives CSVEDLPGGYTF.

The chain combines TRBV18 with TRBJ2-3; weak D call: TRBD1 (5 bases). The CDR3 has 13 amino acids. Trimming shortened V by 4 bases and J by 2 bases, and 7 bases separated the two germline ends. The germline CDR1 and CDR2 sequences are KGHSH and LQKENI. The CDR3 here is CASSRGYTDTQYF. The DNA of the CDR3 is TGTGCCAGCTCACGGGGCTACACAGATACGCAGTATTTT. Full variable domain (missing parts from reference TRBV18 and TRBJ2-3): NAGVMQNPRHLVRRRGQEARLRCSPMKGHSHVYWYRQLPEEGLKFMVYLQKENIIDESGMPKERFSAEFPKEGPSILRIQQVVRGDSAAYFCASSRGYTDTQYFGPGTRLTVL.

V usage is TRBV2 and J usage is TRBJ2-1; no clear D gene. The ends were cut back, 4 bases at V and 0 bases at J, with 7 bases in the middle. Germline CDR1 is SNHLY and CDR2 is FYNNEI. The CDR3 consists of 14 residues. The CDR3 here is CASSVLSSYNEQFF. In DNA form, the CDR3 reads TGTGCCAGCAGTGTCTTAAGCTCCTACAATGAGCAGTTCTTC.

The V and J genes are TRBV2 and TRBJ2-7; 9 positions agree with TRBD1. V trimming: 4 bases; J trimming: 3 bases; junction bases outside the gene matches: 4. Germline values: CDR1 SNHLY, CDR2 FYNNEI. The CDR3 sequence is 14 residues long. CDR3 bases: TGTGCCAGCAGTGGACAGGGGGGCAACTACGAGCAGTACTTC. It yields the protein CASSGQGGNYEQYF.

The rearrangement uses TRBV9 and TRBJ2-3; the D is unclear. The CDR3 totals 15 residues. Germline values: CDR1 SGDLS, CDR2 YYNGEE. Trimming took off 0 bases at V and 6 bases at J, with 14 bases between the two ends. CDR3 sequence reads: CASSVELRGWDTQYF. The CDR3 bases are TGTGCCAGCAGCGTAGAGCTCCGCGGCTGGGATACGCAGTATTTT.